The next 17 T cell receptor beta chains were all read from a single sample in a study of spatial heterogeneity in lung cancer. TCRdb re-called the 5' RACE reads with MiXCR, one entry per CDR3 protein. The sample has 20,000 to 30,000 distinct CDR3 sequences, less than 5.5% seen once. The time point is: sample taken at primary tumor resection. Researchers sequenced whole RNA taken from tumor, nontumor lung or frozen PBMC without sorting. Sequences were derived from PBMCs, sampled at surgery. These TCRs come from a male donor with early-stage non-small cell lung cancer.

This clonotype was recorded many times. The genes are TRBV28 and TRBJ2-7, with D tentatively TRBD2 (7 bases). Trimming removed 5 bases at V and 4 bases at J, with 18 bases between. Germline V CDR1 and CDR2: MDHEN, SYDVKM. The CDR3 runs 15 residues. The DNA of the CDR3 is TGTGCCAGCAGTCCCCGGGGGGCAGGGCGGTACGAGCAGTACTTC. Its protein is CASSPRGAGRYEQYF.

This clonotype has at least ten counts. The chain combines TRBV28 with TRBJ1-2; possible D gene TRBD1, 5 bases. Germline CDR1 reads MDHEN; CDR2 reads SYDVKM. This CDR3 region has 14 residues. V was trimmed by 4 bases and J by 8 bases, leaving 17 bases between them. DNA of the CDR3: TGTGCCAGCAGTTCAAGTCCGGCCAACAGGGGCTACACCTTC. This gives the protein CASSSSPANRGYTF.

This clonotype was counted ten times or more. The genes are TRBV28 and TRBJ1-4; D gene uncertain. V was cut by 5 bases and J by 7 bases, with 11 bases left in between. The germline V gene has CDR1 MDHEN and CDR2 SYDVKM. This CDR3 has 13 amino acids. Here the CDR3 DNA reads TGTGCCAGCAGTGAGACACAAGTTGAAAAACTGTTTTTT. Amino acid sequence: CASSETQVEKLFF.

V usage is TRBV7-2 and J usage is TRBJ1-1; perhaps TRBD1 as D (6 bases). The CDR3 has 15 residues. Germline lookup yields CDR1 SGHTA and CDR2 FQGNSA. The V end lost 5 bases, the J end lost 4 bases, and 17 bases lay between the germline ends. The DNA of the CDR3 is TGTGCCAGCAGCCCGGGGGGCAGCTTGGGCACTGAAGCTTTCTTT. This gives the protein CASSPGGSLGTEAFF. The full variable domain, completed using reference TRBV7-2 and TRBJ1-1, is GAGVSQSPSNKVTEKGKDVELRCDPISGHTALYWYRQSLGQGLEFLIYFQGNSAPDKSGLPSDRFSAERTGGSVSTLTIQRTQQEDSAVYLCASSPGGSLGTEAFFGQGTRLTVV.

This clonotype was seen many times. The gene calls are TRBV7-6 and TRBJ1-3; D gene unclear. V was cut by 1 base and J by 0 bases, with 7 bases left in between. The CDR3 has 15 amino acids. CDR1 and CDR2 from the germline V gene are SGHVS and FNYEAQ. The DNA for the CDR3 is TGTGCCAGCAGCTTAGACCGGAGCTCTGGAAACACCATATATTTT. It encodes CASSLDRSSGNTIYF. Full variable domain (rest looked up from reference TRBV7-6 and TRBJ1-3): GAGVSQSPRYKVTKRGQDVALRCDPISGHVSLYWYRQALGQGPEFLTYFNYEAQQDKSGLPNDRFSAERPEGSISTLTIQRTEQRDSAMYRCASSLDRSSGNTIYFGEGSWLTVV.

This clonotype was seen ten or more times. This chain joins TRBV12-5 and TRBJ2-1, with D possibly being TRBD2 (5 bases). Germline V CDR1 and CDR2: LGHNT, FRNRAP. The V and J ends lost 4 bases and 10 bases respectively, with 17 bases between them. The CDR3 totals 14 residues. CDR3 sequence reads: CASGSEGRSGEQFF. Here the CDR3 DNA reads TGTGCTAGTGGTTCAGAGGGTCGATCAGGAGAGCAGTTCTTC.

J is TRBJ1-5 and V is TRBV2; no clear D. The CDR3 extends over 15 amino acids. V was shortened by 0 bases and J by 1 base, with 7 bases between the two germline ends. CDR1 SNHLY and CDR2 FYNNEI come from the germline V gene. The CDR3 sequence: CASSEAQGSNQPQHF. The CDR3, as DNA: TGTGCCAGCAGTGAAGCCCAAGGGAGCAATCAGCCCCAGCATTTT. The whole variable domain, remainder taken from reference TRBV2 and TRBJ1-5, is EPEVTQTPSHQVTQMGQEVILRCVPISNHLYFYWYRQILGQKVEFLVSFYNNEISEKSEIFDDQFSVERPDGSNFTLKIRSTKLEDSAMYFCASSEAQGSNQPQHFGDGTRLSIL.

This clonotype was found many times. The J gene is TRBJ2-7, the V gene TRBV28; weak D call: TRBD2 (5 bases). This CDR3 contains 17 residues. The V and J ends lost 6 bases and 0 bases respectively, with 21 bases between them. Germline-derived CDR1 and CDR2 are MDHEN and SYDVKM. The CDR3 reads CASRRAGNQHNSYEQYF. The CDR3 DNA reads TGTGCCAGCAGGCGGGCAGGTAATCAACACAACTCCTACGAGCAGTACTTC.

This clonotype was observed at least ten times. The chain combines TRBV12-3 or TRBV12-4 with TRBJ1-5; D possibly corresponds to TRBD1 (6 bases). This CDR3 has 15 residues. V was trimmed by 2 bases and J by 5 bases, leaving 13 bases between them. The CDR3 here is CASSLSQGMYQPQHF. The CDR3 nucleotides read TGTGCCAGCAGTTTATCGCAGGGGATGTATCAGCCCCAGCATTTT.

There are many counts of this clonotype. The gene calls are TRBV7-2 and TRBJ2-3, with 13 positions matching TRBD2. Germline trimming cut 1 base from V and 4 bases from J; bases unmatched to any gene: 11. CDR1 and CDR2 from the germline V gene are SGHTA and FQGNSA. The CDR3 totals 19 residues. The CDR3 DNA reads as TGTGCCAGCAGCTTAGTCGGTACACTAGCGGGGGGGCCTGCAGATACGCAGTATTTT. It yields the protein CASSLVGTLAGGPADTQYF. Looking up the rest from reference TRBV7-2 and TRBJ2-3 gives the full variable domain: GAGVSQSPSNKVTEKGKDVELRCDPISGHTALYWYRQSLGQGLEFLIYFQGNSAPDKSGLPSDRFSAERTGGSVSTLTIQRTQQEDSAVYLCASSLVGTLAGGPADTQYFGPGTRLTVL.

There are many counts of this clonotype. The chain recombines TRBV20-1 with TRBJ2-6, with 7 bases matching TRBD2. V lost 3 bases and J lost 0; bases outside the gene matches: 5. This CDR3 contains 16 residues. The V gene's germline CDR1 is DFQATT and CDR2 SNEGSKA (reference sequence). CDR3: CSARTGGSSGANVLTF. The CDR3 nucleotides are TGCAGTGCTAGGACCGGCGGGAGCTCTGGGGCCAACGTCCTGACTTTC.

Many counts were recorded for this clonotype. Here the CDR3 reads CASSWDSTGEQYF. The CDR3, as DNA: TGCGCCAGCAGCTGGGACAGCACTGGTGAGCAGTACTTC. The chain employs TRBV5-1 and TRBJ2-7; 7 bases are a match to TRBD1. Germline V gene lookup returns CDR1 SGHRS and CDR2 YFSETQ. Trimming at V came to 3 bases and at J to 7 bases, leaving 7 bases not matched to a gene. The CDR3 runs 13 residues.

At least ten counts were recorded for this clonotype. V gene TRBV6-6 combines with J gene TRBJ1-3; the D gene is possibly TRBD1 (6 bases). The CDR3 is 14 amino acids. Trimming took 4 bases from V and 2 from J, leaving 9 bases between them. CDR1 MNHNY and CDR2 SVGAGI come from the germline V gene (reference sequence). The CDR3 DNA follows: TGTGCCAGCAGTTTACAGGGAACTGGAAACACCATATATTTT. This codes for CASSLQGTGNTIYF.

Ten or more counts support this clonotype. The rearrangement uses TRBV6-6 and TRBJ1-5, with a possible D match to TRBD1 (6 bases). The CDR3 loop spans 15 amino acids. CDR1 is MNHNY, CDR2 SVGAGI, per germline (reference sequence). With 5 bases removed from V and 1 base from J, the gap between germline ends came to 12 bases. The CDR3 protein is CASSVQGGSNQPQHF. CDR3 DNA: TGTGCCAGCAGTGTACAGGGTGGGAGCAATCAGCCCCAGCATTTT.

At least ten counts were recorded for this clonotype. The V and J genes are TRBV5-1 and TRBJ1-2; maybe TRBD1 (5 bases). This CDR3 is 14 amino acids long. Trimming took 5 bases from V and 1 from J, leaving 12 bases between them. From germline, CDR1 is SGHRS and CDR2 YFSETQ. The CDR3 reads CASSTGTVNYGYTF. DNA for the CDR3: TGCGCCAGCAGTACCGGGACGGTTAACTATGGCTACACCTTC.

This clonotype was seen repeatedly, ten times or more. V gene TRBV7-9 combines with J gene TRBJ2-3, with 11 bases fitting TRBD2. V shed 2 bases and J 2 bases; nucleotides not matched to a gene: 9. The germline V gene has CDR1 SEHNR and CDR2 FQNEAQ (reference sequence). The CDR3 runs to 18 residues. CDR3 loop: CASSLPLRLAGLTDTQYF. CDR3 sequence (DNA): TGTGCCAGCAGCTTACCCCTCCGACTAGCGGGGCTCACAGATACGCAGTATTTT.

This clonotype was observed at least ten times. V gene TRBV20-1 combines with J gene TRBJ2-1; 10 nucleotides match TRBD2. The CDR3 spans 13 residues. Germline lookup yields CDR1 DFQATT and CDR2 SNEGSKA (reference sequence). V was clipped by 5 bases and J by 4 bases; unmatched bases: 2. The CDR3 DNA reads TGCAGTGCTCGGACTAGCGGATACAATGAGCAGTTCTTC. Translation: CSARTSGYNEQFF.